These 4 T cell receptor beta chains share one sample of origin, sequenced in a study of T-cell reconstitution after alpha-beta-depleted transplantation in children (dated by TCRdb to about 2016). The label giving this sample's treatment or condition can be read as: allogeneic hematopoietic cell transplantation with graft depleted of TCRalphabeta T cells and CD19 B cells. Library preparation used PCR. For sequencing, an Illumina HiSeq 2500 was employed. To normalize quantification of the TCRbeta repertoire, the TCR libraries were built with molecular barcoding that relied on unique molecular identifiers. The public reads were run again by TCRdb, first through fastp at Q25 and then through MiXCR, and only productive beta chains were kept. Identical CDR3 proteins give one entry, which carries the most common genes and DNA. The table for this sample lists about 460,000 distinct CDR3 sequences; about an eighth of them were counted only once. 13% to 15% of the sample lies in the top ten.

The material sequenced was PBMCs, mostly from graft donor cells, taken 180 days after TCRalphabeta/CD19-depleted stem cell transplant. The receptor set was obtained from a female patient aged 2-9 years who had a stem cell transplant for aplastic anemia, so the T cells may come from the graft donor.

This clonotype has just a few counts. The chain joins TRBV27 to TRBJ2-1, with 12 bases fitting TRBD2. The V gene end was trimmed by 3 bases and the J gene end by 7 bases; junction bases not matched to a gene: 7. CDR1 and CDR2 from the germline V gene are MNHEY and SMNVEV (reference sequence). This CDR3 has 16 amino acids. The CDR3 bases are TGTGCCAGCAGTTTGTTGGGACTAGCGGGTTCGAATGAGCAGTTCTTC. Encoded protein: CASSLLGLAGSNEQFF.

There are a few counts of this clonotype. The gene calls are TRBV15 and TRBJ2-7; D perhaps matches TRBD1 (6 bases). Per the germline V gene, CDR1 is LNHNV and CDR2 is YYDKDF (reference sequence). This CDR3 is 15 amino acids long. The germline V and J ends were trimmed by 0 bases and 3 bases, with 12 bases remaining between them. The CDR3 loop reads CATSRDRDTIYEQYV. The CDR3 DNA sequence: TGTGCCACCAGCAGAGACCGGGACACAATCTACGAGCAGTACGTC.

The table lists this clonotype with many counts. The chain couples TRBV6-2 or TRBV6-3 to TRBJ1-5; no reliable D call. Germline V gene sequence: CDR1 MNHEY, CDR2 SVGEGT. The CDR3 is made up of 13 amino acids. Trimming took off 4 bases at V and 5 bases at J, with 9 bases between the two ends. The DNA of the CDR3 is TGTGCCAGCAGTTGGTGTAATCATCAGCCCCAGCATTTT. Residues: CASSWCNHQPQHF.

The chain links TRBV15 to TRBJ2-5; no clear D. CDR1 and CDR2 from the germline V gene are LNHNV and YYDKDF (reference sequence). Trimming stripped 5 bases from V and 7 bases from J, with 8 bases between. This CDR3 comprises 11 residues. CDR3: CATSPIWTQYF. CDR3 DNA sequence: TGTGCCACCAGCCCAATTTGGACCCAGTACTTC.